This T cell receptor beta chain was observed in a study of blood T cell repertoires in COVID-19. The CDR3 totals 17 residues. Looked up from germline, CDR1 is LGHNA and CDR2 is YSLEER. V gave up 0 bases and J gave up 9 bases, with 20 bases separating them. The table came from immunoSEQ multiplex PCR; TCRdb's copy has only in-frame clones and leaves some out. The data contain around 68,000 clones, 80% to 90% of them singletons. The chain joins TRBV4-3 to TRBJ2-2; no firm D call. Sample: peripheral blood. This TCR was recovered from a woman aged 50 to 60 with acute or convalescent COVID-19. The DNA for the CDR3 is TGCGCCAGCAGCCAAGATCGTACAGAGTTTCTATCCCGGGAGCTGTTTTTT. It yields the protein CASSQDRTEFLSRELFF.